These T cell receptor beta chains were read from a single sample in a study of T cells in Graves' hyperthyroidism and ophthalmopathy. In TCRdb, the multiplex PCR reads were re-called with MiXCR into one record per CDR3 protein. The table lists a few hundred thousand distinct CDR3 sequences, under 60% of them singletons. The sequencing input was peripheral blood or thyroid tissue (not recorded which). These receptors all stem from a woman aged 18-30 years with Graves' hyperthyroidism. Each CDR3 is given with its conserved first and last residue. D genes are given only for firm matches. Some rows have no size entry. The others give once, few or many, or a class for an expanded clone.

TRBJ2-5	-	-	TRBV19	CASSMIKSFKTQYF	TGTGCCAGTAGTATGATAAAGAGCTTTAAGACCCAGTACTTC
TRBJ2-5	TRBD2	many	TRBV7-3	CASSSGLAGNQETQYF	TGTGCCAGCAGCTCAGGACTAGCGGGAAACCAAGAGACCCAGTACTTC
TRBJ1-2	-	many	TRBV24-1	CATSNLAGYTF	TGTGCCACCAGTAACCTTGCTGGCTACACCTTC
TRBJ2-1	-	many	TRBV15	CATSRDSALDEQFF	TGTGCCACCAGCAGAGACAGTGCGTTGGATGAGCAGTTCTTC
TRBJ1-5	-	-	TRBV29-1	CSLNTNQPQHF	TGCAGCTTAAACACCAATCAGCCCCAGCATTTT
TRBJ2-2	TRBD2	-	TRBV6-5	CASSPGTAGLAGLPGELFF	TGTGCCAGCAGTCCAGGGACCGCGGGGTTAGCGGGCTTACCCGGGGAGCTGTTTTTT
TRBJ2-1	-	-	TRBV5-6	CASMRAPSEQFF	TGTGCCAGCATGCGAGCTCCTAGTGAGCAGTTCTTC
TRBJ1-6	-	-	TRBV5-1	CASSLDRVDSPLHF	TGCGCCAGCAGCTTGGACAGGGTGGATTCACCCCTCCACTTT
TRBJ1-4	TRBD1	-	TRBV11-2	CASALGTGDEKLFF	TGTGCCAGCGCCCTCGGGACAGGGGATGAAAAACTGTTTTTT
TRBJ2-5	TRBD2	-	TRBV5-6	CASSIPPSGSLSETQYF	TGTGCCAGCAGCATCCCGCCTAGCGGGAGTTTGTCGGAGACCCAGTACTTC
TRBJ2-5	-	-	TRBV5-1	CASSLAKGQETQYF	TGCGCCAGCAGCTTGGCCAAGGGGCAAGAGACCCAGTACTTC
TRBJ1-6	TRBD1	many	TRBV5-1	CASSSGTGSSPLHF	TGCGCCAGCAGCTCCGGGACAGGTTCTTCACCCCTCCACTTT
TRBJ1-6	-	-	TRBV5-1	CASSLNGGNSPLHF	TGCGCCAGCAGCCTCAATGGGGGGAATTCACCCCTCCACTTT
TRBJ1-4	-	-	TRBV7-8	CASSLWVDEKLFF	TGTGCCAGCAGCTTATGGGTCGACGAAAAACTGTTTTTT